This TCR beta chain was recovered during a study of cytomegalovirus exposure and HLA in healthy donors. Study-level findings and limits: Presence/absence analyses supposed approximately even sequencing depth among donors.

V was clipped by 5 bases and J by 3 bases; unmatched bases: 5. Germline assignment: CDR1 SGHTA and CDR2 FQGNSA. CDR3 length: 15 amino acids. As regards this clone: Its antigen is not identified.

The PCR ran on 60 Vbeta and 13 Jbeta primers. Some clones are missing from TCRdb's copy, which holds only in-frame ones; the method was immunoSEQ multiplex PCR. The sample shows some 120,000 clones, around 67% of them seen only once. Sequencing was done on a sample of PBMCs. This rearrangement joins TRBV7-2 to TRBJ1-2, with TRBD1 matching over 11 bases. The receptor was derived from a woman between 40 and 55 years old in good health and CMV-seropositive. Here the CDR3 DNA reads TGTGCCAGCAGCAAACCGGGACAGGGGGACTATGGCTACACCTTC. Protein product: CASSKPGQGDYGYTF.